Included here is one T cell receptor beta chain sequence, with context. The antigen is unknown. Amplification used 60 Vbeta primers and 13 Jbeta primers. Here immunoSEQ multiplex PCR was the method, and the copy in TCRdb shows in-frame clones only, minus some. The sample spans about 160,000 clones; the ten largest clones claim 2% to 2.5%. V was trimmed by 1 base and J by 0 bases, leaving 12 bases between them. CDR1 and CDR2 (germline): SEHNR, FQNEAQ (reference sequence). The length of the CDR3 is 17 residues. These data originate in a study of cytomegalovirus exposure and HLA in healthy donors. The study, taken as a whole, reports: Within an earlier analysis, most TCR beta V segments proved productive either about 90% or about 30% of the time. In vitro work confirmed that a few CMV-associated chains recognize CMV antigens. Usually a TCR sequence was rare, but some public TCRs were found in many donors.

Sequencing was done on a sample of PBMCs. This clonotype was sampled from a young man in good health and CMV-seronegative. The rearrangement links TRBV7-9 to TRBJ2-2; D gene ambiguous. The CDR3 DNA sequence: TGTGCCAGCAGCTTAGGTTTCTTTTCGGCGAACACCGGGGAGCTGTTTTTT. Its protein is CASSLGFFSANTGELFF. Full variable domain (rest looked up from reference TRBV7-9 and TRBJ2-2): DTGVSQNPRHKITKRGQNVTFRCDPISEHNRLYWYRQTLGQGPEFLTYFQNEAQLEKSRLLSDRFSAERPKGSFSTLEIQRTEQGDSAMYLCASSLGFFSANTGELFFGEGSRLTVL.